The 15 T cell receptor beta chains given below trace back to one sample, sequenced in a study of graft-versus-host responses after intestinal transplantation. The table came from immunoSEQ multiplex PCR; TCRdb's copy has only in-frame clones and leaves some out. In the table there are tens of thousands of clones, around 93% of which are singletons. Antigens of these TCRs are unknown. This specimen consisted of unstimulated CD4+ T cells sorted from spleen or lymph node cells, obtained before transplant. These receptors all stem from a human donor who was the organ donor for an intestinal transplant.

The chain uses TRBV18 and TRBJ2-7; TRBD1 is a possible D gene (6 bases). CDR3 size: 15 residues. V lost 2 bases to trimming and J lost 2 bases, with 13 bases between them. Germline-derived CDR1 and CDR2 are KGHSH and LQKENI. CDR3 loop: CASSPSGTFPYEQYF. As DNA, the CDR3 is TGTGCCAGCTCACCAAGTGGGACATTTCCCTACGAGCAGTACTTC.

The chain links TRBV7-9 to TRBJ1-2, with D tentatively TRBD1 (6 bases). V was clipped by 5 bases and J by 8 bases, with 15 bases between them. The germline V gene encodes CDR1 SEHNR and CDR2 FQNEAQ (reference sequence). The CDR3 spans 13 residues. CDR3 bases: TGTGCCAGCAGCACCCAGGGGAATATCGGCTACACCTTC. This codes for CASSTQGNIGYTF.

The chain uses TRBV11-1 and TRBJ1-1; TRBD1 might be the D (6 bases). Germline V gene data show CDR1 as SGHAT and CDR2 as FQDESV (reference sequence). CDR3 length: 14 amino acids. With 6 bases removed from V and 0 bases from J, the gap between germline ends came to 11 bases. The CDR3 loop is CASSSGHLNTEAFF. The CDR3 nucleotides read TGTGCCAGCAGTTCGGGACACCTGAACACTGAAGCTTTCTTT.

V is TRBV5-4 and J is TRBJ1-1; 8 bases align to TRBD1. CDR1 and CDR2 (germline): SGHNT, YYREEE (reference sequence). Trimming took 2 bases from V and 5 from J; bases not matched to a gene: 14. CDR3 length equals 17 residues. CDR3 amino acids: CASSLDPLRGRGTEAFF. In DNA form, the CDR3 reads TGTGCCAGCAGCTTAGACCCCCTCAGGGGGCGAGGGACTGAAGCTTTCTTT.

This clone appeared a single time. This rearrangement joins TRBV6-5 to TRBJ2-3, with a possible D match to TRBD2 (5 bases). Germline CDR1 and CDR2: MNHEY and SVGAGI. This CDR3 region has 14 residues. Trimming shortened V by 4 bases and J by 3 bases, and 11 bases separated the two germline ends. Here the CDR3 reads CASSSRGRTDTQYF. The DNA of the CDR3 is TGTGCCAGCAGTTCACGGGGTCGTACAGATACGCAGTATTTT.

J is TRBJ1-2 and V is TRBV5-1; 7 bases line up with TRBD1. After removal of 0 bases from V and 4 bases from J, the junction contained 12 bases not matched to a gene. CDR1 is SGHRS and CDR2 is YFSETQ in the germline V gene. The CDR3 loop spans 17 amino acids. The CDR3 loop reads CASSLGQGRGAGYGYTF. For the CDR3, the DNA is TGCGCCAGCAGCTTGGGACAGGGTAGGGGAGCTGGCTATGGCTACACCTTC.

The sample holds one count of this clone. This chain uses TRBV7-9 with TRBJ2-1; D call uncertain. CDR1 is SEHNR, CDR2 FQNEAQ, per germline (reference sequence). The CDR3 has 15 residues. V was shortened by 1 base and J by 2 bases, with 9 bases between the two germline ends. The CDR3 protein is CASSLGSPTYNEQFF. DNA of the CDR3: TGTGCCAGCAGCTTAGGATCCCCTACCTACAATGAGCAGTTCTTC.

The rearrangement uses TRBV18 and TRBJ2-5; a weak D match, TRBD1 (5 bases). This CDR3 comprises 14 residues. Trimming took 0 bases from V and 5 from J, leaving 10 bases between them. Germline V CDR1 and CDR2: KGHSH, LQKENI. Here the CDR3 reads CASSPPGRWETQYF. The CDR3, as DNA: TGTGCCAGCTCACCACCGGGGCGTTGGGAGACCCAGTACTTC.

This rearrangement joins TRBV30 to TRBJ2-3; a weak D match, TRBD1 (5 bases). The CDR3 spans 12 residues. Germline CDR1 is GTSNPN and CDR2 is SVGIG (reference sequence). V was cut by 0 bases and J by 8 bases, with 9 bases left in between. The CDR3, as DNA: TGTGCCTGGAGTGTACTAAGGGGTACGCAGTATTTT. This codes for CAWSVLRGTQYF.

This clone was detected only a few times. This chain connects TRBV25-1 to TRBJ1-2, with TRBD1 identical over 7 bases. The CDR3 length is 18 residues. J gave up 2 bases and V 6 bases, and 18 bases lay outside the gene matches. Germline V gene data show CDR1 as MGHDK and CDR2 as SYGVNS. The CDR3 DNA reads TGTGCCAGCAGGGGGAAGACCTGGGCAAGACAGGGCAACTATGGCTACACCTTC. Its protein is CASRGKTWARQGNYGYTF.

The chain couples TRBV5-1 to TRBJ2-3; D possibly corresponds to TRBD2 (7 bases). The germline V and J ends were trimmed by 4 bases and 6 bases, with 21 bases remaining between them. The CDR3 spans 16 residues. Germline CDR1 reads SGHRS; CDR2 reads YFSETQ. In DNA form, the CDR3 reads TGCGCCAGCAGCCCCCCAGGAGGGGGGGCCTTGGATACGCAGTATTTT. Residues: CASSPPGGGALDTQYF.

This clone appeared once. The V gene is TRBV7-9, the J gene TRBJ2-1; 8 bases map to TRBD1. This CDR3 contains 15 residues. V gave up 5 bases and J gave up 4 bases; unmatched junction bases: 7. Germline CDR1 is SEHNR and CDR2 is FQNEAQ (reference sequence). CDR3: CASSRGQAIYNEQFF. CDR3 nucleotide sequence: TGTGCCAGCAGCCGGGGACAGGCAATTTACAATGAGCAGTTCTTC. Drawing the rest from reference TRBV7-9 and TRBJ2-1, the complete variable domain is DTGVSQNPRHKITKRGQNVTFRCDPISEHNRLYWYRQTLGQGPEFLTYFQNEAQLEKSRLLSDRFSAERPKGSFSTLEIQRTEQGDSAMYLCASSRGQAIYNEQFFGPGTRLTVL.

The genes are TRBV6-1 and TRBJ1-5, with D perhaps matching TRBD1 (5 bases). Germline assignment: CDR1 MNHNS and CDR2 SASEGT. V was cut by 4 bases and J by 7 bases, with 14 bases left in between. This CDR3 has 14 residues. CDR3 DNA sequence: TGTGCCAGCAGTGTTGACAGTGTGAACCAGCCCCAGCATTTT. It encodes CASSVDSVNQPQHF.

This clone was seen only once. This sequence joins TRBV11-3 and TRBJ1-3; D remains ambiguous. CDR3 length: 12 residues. Trimming left V 2 bases short and J 4 bases short, with 3 bases between. Germline CDR1 is SGHNT and CDR2 is YENEEA. CDR3 residues: CASSLSGNTIYF. The CDR3 bases are TGTGCCAGCAGCTTAAGCGGAAACACCATATATTTT. Filled out from reference TRBV11-3 and TRBJ1-3, the complete variable domain reads EAGVVQSPRYKIIEKKQPVAFWCNPISGHNTLYWYLQNLGQGPELLIRYENEEAVDDSQLPKDRFSAERLKGVDSTLKIQPAELGDSAVYLCASSLSGNTIYFGEGSWLTVV.

The J gene is TRBJ1-2, the V gene TRBV19; weak D call: TRBD1 (5 bases). Germline V gene sequence: CDR1 LNHDA, CDR2 SQIVND (reference sequence). CDR3 length: 13 residues. Trimming removed 6 bases at V and 3 bases at J, with 11 bases between. CDR3 coding DNA: TGTGCCAGTAGCTCTACAGGCTACTATGGCTACACCTTC. Translating gives CASSSTGYYGYTF.